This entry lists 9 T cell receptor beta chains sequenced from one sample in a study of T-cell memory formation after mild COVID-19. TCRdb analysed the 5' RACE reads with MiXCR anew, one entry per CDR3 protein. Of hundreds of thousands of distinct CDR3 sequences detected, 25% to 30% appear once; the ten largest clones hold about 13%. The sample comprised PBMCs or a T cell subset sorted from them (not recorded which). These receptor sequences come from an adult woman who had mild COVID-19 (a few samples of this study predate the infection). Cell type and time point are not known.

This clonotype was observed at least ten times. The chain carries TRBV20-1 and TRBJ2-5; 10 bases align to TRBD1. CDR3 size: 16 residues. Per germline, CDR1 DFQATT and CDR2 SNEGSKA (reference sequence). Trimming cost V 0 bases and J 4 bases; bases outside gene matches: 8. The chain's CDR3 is CSARDPGTGDAETQYF. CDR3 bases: TGCAGTGCTAGAGATCCCGGGACAGGGGACGCAGAGACCCAGTACTTC.

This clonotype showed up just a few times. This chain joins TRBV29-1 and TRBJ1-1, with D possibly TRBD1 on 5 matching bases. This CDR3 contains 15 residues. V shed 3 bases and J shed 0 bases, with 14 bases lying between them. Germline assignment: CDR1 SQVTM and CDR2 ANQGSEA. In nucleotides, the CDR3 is TGCAGCGTTGATTGGGGCATCGGTTTGAACACTGAAGCTTTCTTT. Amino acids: CSVDWGIGLNTEAFF.

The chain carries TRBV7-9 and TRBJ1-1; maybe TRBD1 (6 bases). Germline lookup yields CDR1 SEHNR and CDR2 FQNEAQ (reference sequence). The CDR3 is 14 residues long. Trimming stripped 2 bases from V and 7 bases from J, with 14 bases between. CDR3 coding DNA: TGTGCCAGCAGCTTATCACCGGGGGGCGGTGAAGCTTTCTTT. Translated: CASSLSPGGGEAFF. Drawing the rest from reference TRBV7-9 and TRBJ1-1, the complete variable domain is DTGVSQNPRHKITKRGQNVTFRCDPISEHNRLYWYRQTLGQGPEFLTYFQNEAQLEKSRLLSDRFSAERPKGSFSTLEIQRTEQGDSAMYLCASSLSPGGGEAFFGQGTRLTVV.

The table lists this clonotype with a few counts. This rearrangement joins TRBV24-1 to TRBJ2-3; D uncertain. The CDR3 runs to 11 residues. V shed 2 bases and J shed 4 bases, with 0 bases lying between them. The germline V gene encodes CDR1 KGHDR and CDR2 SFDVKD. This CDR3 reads CATSDSDTQYF. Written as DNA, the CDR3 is TGTGCCACCAGTGATTCAGATACGCAGTATTTT.

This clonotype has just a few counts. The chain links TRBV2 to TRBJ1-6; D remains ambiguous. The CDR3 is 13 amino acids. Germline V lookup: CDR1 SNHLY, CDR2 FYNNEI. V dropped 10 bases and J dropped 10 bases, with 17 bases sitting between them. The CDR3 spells CATNGRTGSPLHF. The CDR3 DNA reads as TGTGCCACCAACGGGAGGACGGGGTCACCCCTCCACTTT.

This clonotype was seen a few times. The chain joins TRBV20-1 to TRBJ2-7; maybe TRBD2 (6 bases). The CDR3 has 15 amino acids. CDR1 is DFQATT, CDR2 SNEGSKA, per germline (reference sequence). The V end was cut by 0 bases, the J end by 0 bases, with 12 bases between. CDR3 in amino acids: CSARDLQDYSYEQYF. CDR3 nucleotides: TGCAGTGCTAGAGACCTACAGGACTACTCCTACGAGCAGTACTTC.

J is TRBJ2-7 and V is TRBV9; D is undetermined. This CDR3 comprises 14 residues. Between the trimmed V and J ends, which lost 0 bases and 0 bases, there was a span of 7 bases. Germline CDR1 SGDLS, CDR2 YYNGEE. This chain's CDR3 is CASSVDTNSYEQYF. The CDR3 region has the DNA TGTGCCAGCAGCGTAGACACTAACTCCTACGAGCAGTACTTC. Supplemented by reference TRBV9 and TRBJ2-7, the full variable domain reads DSGVTQTPKHLITATGQRVTLRCSPRSGDLSVYWYQQSLDQGLQFLIQYYNGEERAKGNILERFSAQQFPDLHSELNLSSLELGDSALYFCASSVDTNSYEQYFGPGTRLTVT.

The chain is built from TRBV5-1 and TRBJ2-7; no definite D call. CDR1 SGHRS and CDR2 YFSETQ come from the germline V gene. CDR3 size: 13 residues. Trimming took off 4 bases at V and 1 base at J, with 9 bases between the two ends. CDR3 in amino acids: CASSLEMSYEQYF. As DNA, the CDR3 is TGCGCCAGCAGCCTCGAGATGTCCTACGAGCAGTACTTC.

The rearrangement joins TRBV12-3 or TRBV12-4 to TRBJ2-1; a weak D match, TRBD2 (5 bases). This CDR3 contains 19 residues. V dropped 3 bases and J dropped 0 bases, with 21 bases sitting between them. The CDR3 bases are TGTGCCAGCAGTTTTCGGTCCCAACTCGGGGAAAACTCCTACAATGAGCAGTTCTTC. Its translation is CASSFRSQLGENSYNEQFF.